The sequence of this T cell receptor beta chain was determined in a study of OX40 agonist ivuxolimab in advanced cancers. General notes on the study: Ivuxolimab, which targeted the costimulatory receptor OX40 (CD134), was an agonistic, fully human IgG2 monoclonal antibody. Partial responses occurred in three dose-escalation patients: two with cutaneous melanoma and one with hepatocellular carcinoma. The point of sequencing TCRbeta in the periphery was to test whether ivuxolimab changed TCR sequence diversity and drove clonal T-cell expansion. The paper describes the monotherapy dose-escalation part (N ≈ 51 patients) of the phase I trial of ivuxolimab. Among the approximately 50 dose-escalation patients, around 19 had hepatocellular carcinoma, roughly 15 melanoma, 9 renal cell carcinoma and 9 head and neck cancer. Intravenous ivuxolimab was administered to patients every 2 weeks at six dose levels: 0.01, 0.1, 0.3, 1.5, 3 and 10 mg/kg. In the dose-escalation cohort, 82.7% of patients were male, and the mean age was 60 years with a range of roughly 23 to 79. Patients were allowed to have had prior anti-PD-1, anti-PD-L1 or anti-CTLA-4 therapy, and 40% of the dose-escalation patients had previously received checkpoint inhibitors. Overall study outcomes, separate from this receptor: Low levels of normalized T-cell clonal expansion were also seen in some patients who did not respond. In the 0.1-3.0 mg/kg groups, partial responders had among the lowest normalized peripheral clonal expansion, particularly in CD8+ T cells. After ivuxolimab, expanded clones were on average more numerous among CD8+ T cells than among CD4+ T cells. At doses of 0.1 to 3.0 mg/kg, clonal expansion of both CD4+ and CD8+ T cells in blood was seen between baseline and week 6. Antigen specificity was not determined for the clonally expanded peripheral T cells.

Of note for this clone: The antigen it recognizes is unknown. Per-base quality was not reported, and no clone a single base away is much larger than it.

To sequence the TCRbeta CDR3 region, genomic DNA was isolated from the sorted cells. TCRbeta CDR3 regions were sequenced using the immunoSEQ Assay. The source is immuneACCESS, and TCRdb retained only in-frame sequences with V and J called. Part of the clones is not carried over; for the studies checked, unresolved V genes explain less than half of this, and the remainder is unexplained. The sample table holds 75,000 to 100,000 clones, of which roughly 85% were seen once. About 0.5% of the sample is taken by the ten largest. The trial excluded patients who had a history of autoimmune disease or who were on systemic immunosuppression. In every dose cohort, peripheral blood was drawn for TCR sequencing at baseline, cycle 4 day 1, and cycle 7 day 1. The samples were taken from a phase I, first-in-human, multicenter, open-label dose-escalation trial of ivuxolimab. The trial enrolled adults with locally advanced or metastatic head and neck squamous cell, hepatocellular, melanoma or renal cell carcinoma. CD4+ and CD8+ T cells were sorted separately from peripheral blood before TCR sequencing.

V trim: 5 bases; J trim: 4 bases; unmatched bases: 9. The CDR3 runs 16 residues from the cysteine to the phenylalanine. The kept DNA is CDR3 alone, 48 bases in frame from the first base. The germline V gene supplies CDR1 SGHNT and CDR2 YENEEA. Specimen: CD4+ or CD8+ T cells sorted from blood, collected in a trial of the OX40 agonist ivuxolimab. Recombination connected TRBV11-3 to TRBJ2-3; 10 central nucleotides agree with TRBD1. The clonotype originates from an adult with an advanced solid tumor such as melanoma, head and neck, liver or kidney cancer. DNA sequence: TGTGCCAGCAGCCACGCCGGGACAGGGGACCCAGATACGCAGTATTTT. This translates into CASSHAGTGDPDTQYF.